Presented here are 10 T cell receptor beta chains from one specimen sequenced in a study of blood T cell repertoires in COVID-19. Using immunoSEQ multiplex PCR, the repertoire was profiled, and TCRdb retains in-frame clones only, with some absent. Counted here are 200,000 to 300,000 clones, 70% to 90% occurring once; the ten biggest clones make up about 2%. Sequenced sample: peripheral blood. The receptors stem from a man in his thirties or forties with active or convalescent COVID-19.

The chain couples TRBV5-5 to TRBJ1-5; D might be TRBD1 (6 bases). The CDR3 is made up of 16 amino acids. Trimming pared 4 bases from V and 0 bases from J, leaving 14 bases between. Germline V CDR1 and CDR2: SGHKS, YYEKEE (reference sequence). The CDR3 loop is CASSLDSFNSNQPQHF. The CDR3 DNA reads TGTGCCAGCAGCCTGGACAGTTTTAATAGCAATCAGCCCCAGCATTTT.

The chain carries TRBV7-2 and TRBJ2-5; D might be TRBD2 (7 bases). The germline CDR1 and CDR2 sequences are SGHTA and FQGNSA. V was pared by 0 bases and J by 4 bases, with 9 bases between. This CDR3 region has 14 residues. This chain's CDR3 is CASSLAGGGETQYF. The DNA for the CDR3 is TGTGCCAGCAGCTTAGCAGGGGGGGGAGAGACCCAGTACTTC.

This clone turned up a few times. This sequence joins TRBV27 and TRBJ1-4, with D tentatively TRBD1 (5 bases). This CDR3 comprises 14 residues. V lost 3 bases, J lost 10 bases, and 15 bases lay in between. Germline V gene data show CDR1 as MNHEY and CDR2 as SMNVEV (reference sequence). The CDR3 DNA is TGTGCCAGCAGTTTCGCAGGGCCCTTGGGAAAACTGTTTTTT. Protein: CASSFAGPLGKLFF.

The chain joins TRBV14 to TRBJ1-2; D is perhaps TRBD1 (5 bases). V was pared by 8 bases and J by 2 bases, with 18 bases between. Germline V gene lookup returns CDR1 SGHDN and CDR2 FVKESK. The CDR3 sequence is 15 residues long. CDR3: CASEKYDSDNYGYTF. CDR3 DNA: TGTGCCAGCGAAAAGTACGACAGCGACAACTATGGCTACACCTTC.

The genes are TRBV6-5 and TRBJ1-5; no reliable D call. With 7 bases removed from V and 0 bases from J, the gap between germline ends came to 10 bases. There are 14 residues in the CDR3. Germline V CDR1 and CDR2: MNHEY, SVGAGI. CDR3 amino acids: CASISGNSNQPQHF. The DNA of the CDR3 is TGTGCCAGCATATCCGGGAATAGCAATCAGCCCCAGCATTTT.

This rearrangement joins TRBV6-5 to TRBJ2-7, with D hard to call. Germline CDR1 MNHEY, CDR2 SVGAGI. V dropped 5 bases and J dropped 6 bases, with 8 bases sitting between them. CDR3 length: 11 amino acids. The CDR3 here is CASSNGGEQYF. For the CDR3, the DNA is TGTGCCAGCAGTAATGGCGGCGAGCAGTACTTC.

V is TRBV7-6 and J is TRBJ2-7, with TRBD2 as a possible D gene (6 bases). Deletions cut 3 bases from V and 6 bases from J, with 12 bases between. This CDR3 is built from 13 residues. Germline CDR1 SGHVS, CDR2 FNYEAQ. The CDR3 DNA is TGTGCCAGCAGCTTGCCGGGGCGGGGCGAGCAGTACTTC. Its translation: CASSLPGRGEQYF.

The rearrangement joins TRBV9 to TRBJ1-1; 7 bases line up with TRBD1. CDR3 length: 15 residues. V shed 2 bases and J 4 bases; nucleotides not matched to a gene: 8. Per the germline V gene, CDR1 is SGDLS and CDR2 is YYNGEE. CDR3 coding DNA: TGTGCCAGCAGCGTTCATGAGACAGGGACCACTGAAGCTTTCTTT. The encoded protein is CASSVHETGTTEAFF.

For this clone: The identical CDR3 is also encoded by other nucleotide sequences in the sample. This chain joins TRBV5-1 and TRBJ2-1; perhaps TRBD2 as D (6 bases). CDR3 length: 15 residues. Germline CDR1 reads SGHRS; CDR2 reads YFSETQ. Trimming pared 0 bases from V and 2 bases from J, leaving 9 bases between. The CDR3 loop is CASSLAGGTYNEQFF. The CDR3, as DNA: TGCGCCAGCAGCTTGGCCGGGGGTACCTACAATGAGCAGTTCTTC.

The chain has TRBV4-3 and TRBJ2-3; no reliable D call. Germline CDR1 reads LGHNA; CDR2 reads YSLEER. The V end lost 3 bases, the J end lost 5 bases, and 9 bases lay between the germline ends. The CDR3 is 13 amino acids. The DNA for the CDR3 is TGCGCCAGCAGCCAGGCTTCAGGAGATACGCAGTATTTT. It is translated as CASSQASGDTQYF.